This T cell receptor beta chain was found in a study of graft-versus-host responses after intestinal transplantation. In germline, CDR1 is SNHLY, CDR2 FYNNEI. V lost 3 bases and J lost 4, with 10 bases in between. CDR3 length: 13 residues. TCRdb keeps only in-frame clones here, not all; method: immunoSEQ multiplex PCR. The sample includes almost 20,000 clones, 86% of them seen just once. The specimen comprised PBMCs, sampled approximately 220 days after intestinal transplant. The chain carries TRBV2 and TRBJ2-7, with no clear D. This clonotype was obtained from a human patient who received an intestinal transplant, so some T cells may come from the graft donor. CDR3 nucleotides: TGTGCCAGCAGTGAGCGCAACGATTACGAGCAGTACTTC. Translated: CASSERNDYEQYF.